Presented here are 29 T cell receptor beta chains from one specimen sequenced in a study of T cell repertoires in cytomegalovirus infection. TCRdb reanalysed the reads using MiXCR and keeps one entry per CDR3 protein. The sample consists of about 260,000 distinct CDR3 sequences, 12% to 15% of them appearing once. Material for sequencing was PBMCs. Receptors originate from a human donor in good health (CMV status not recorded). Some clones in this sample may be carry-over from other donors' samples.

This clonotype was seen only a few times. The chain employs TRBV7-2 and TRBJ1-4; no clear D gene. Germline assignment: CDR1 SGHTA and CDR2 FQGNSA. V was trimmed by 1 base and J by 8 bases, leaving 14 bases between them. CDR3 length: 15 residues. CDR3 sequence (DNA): TGTGCCAGCAGCTTAGAGGGTCGGGGTACGGAAAAACTGTTTTTT. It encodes CASSLEGRGTEKLFF. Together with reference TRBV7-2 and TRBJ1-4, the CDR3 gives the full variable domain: GAGVSQSPSNKVTEKGKDVELRCDPISGHTALYWYRQSLGQGLEFLIYFQGNSAPDKSGLPSDRFSAERTGGSVSTLTIQRTQQEDSAVYLCASSLEGRGTEKLFFGSGTQLSVL.

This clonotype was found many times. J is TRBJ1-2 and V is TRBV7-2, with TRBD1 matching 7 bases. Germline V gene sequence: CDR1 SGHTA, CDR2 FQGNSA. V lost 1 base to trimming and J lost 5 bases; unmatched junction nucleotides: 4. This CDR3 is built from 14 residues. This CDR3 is CASSLGQGGYGYTF. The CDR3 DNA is TGTGCCAGCAGCTTAGGACAGGGAGGTTATGGCTACACCTTC.

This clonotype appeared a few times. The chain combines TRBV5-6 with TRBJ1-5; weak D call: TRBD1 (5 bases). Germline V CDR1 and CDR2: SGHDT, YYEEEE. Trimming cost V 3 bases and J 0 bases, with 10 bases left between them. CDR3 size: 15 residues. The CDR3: CASSWGGNSNQPQHF. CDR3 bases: TGTGCCAGCAGCTGGGGCGGGAATAGCAATCAGCCCCAGCATTTT.

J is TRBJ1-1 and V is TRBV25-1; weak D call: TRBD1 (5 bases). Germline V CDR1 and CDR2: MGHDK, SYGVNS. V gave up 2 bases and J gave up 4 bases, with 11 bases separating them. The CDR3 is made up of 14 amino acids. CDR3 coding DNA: TGTGCCAGCAGTGAAGGGGGGATCGGCACTGAAGCTTTCTTT. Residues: CASSEGGIGTEAFF. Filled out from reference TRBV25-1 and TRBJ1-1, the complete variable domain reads EADIYQTPRYLVIGTGKKITLECSQTMGHDKMYWYQQDPGMELHLIHYSYGVNSTEKGDLSSESTVSRIRTEHFPLTLESARPSHTSQYLCASSEGGIGTEAFFGQGTRLTVV.

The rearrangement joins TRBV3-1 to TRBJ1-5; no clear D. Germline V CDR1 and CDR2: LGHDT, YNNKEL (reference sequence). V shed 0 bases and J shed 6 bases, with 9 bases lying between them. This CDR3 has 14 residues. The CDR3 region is CASSQDNGGQPQHF. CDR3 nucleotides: TGTGCCAGCAGCCAAGATAATGGTGGTCAGCCCCAGCATTTT.

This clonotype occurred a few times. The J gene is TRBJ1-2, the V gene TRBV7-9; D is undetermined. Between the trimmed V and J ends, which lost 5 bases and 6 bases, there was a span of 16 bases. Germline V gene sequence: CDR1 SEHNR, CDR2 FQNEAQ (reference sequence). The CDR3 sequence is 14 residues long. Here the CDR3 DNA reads TGTGCCAGCAGCGGCCCAGGAGGGATTCATGGCTACACCTTC. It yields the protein CASSGPGGIHGYTF.

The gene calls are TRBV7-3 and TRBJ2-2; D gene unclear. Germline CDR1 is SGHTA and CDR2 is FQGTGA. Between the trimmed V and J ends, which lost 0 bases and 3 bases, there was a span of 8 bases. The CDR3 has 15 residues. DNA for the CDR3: TGTGCCAGCAGCTTAACTTTTGCGGACACCGGGGAGCTGTTTTTT. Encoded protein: CASSLTFADTGELFF. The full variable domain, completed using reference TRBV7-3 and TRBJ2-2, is GAGVSQTPSNKVTEKGKYVELRCDPISGHTALYWYRQSLGQGPEFLIYFQGTGAADDSGLPNDRFFAVRPEGSVSTLKIQRTERGDSAVYLCASSLTFADTGELFFGEGSRLTVL.

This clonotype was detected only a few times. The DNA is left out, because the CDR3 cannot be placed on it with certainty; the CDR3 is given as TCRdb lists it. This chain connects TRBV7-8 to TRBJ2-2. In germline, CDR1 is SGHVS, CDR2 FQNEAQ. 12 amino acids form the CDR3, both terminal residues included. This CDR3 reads CASRRRAGELFF.

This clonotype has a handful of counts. The CDR3 sequence: CAMHTGPGNTEAFF. The DNA of the CDR3 is TGTGCCATGCACACAGGGCCCGGGAACACTGAAGCTTTCTTT. V is TRBV2 and J is TRBJ1-1; weak D call: TRBD1 (6 bases). Germline V CDR1 and CDR2: SNHLY, FYNNEI. Trimming removed 10 bases from V and 1 base from J, with 16 bases in between. The CDR3 contains 14 residues.

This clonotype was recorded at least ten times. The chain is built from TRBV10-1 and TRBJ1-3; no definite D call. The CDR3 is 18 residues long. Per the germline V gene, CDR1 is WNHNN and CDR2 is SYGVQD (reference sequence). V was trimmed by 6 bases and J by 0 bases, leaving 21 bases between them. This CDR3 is CASSEFSGLSLSGNTIYF. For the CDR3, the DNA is TGCGCCAGCAGCGAATTCAGCGGACTGAGCCTCTCTGGAAACACCATATATTTT.

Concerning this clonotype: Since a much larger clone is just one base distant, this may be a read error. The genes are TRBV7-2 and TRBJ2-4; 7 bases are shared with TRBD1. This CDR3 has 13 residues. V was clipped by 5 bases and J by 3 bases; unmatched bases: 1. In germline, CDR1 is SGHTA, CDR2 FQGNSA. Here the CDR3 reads CASSGDSKNIQYF. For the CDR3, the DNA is TGTGCCAGCAGCGGGGACAGCAAAAACATTCAGTACTTC.

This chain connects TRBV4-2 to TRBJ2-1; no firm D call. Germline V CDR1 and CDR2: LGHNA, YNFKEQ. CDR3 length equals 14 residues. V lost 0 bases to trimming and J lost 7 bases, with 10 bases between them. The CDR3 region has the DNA TGTGCCAGCAGCCAAGATGCTCTCTGGAATGAGCAGTTCTTC. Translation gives CASSQDALWNEQFF.

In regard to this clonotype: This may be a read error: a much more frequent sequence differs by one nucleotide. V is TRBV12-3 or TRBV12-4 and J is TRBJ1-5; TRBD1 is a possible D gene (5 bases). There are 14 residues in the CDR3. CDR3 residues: CASSHRGLNPPQHF. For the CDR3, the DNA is TGTGCCAGCAGTCATCGGGGCTTAAATCCGCCCCAGCATTTT.

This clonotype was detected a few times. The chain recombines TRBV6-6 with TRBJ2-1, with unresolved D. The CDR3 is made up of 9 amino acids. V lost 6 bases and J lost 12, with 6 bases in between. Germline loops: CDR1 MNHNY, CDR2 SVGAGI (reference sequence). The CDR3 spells CASRGVQFF. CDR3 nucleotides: TGTGCCAGCAGAGGCGTGCAGTTCTTC.

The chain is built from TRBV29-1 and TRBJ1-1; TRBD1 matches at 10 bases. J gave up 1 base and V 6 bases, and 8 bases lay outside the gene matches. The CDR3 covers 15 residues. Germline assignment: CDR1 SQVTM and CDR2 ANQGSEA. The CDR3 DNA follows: TGCAGCGTGGCTAGACAGGGGGCCACGAACACTGAAGCTTTCTTT. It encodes CSVARQGATNTEAFF.

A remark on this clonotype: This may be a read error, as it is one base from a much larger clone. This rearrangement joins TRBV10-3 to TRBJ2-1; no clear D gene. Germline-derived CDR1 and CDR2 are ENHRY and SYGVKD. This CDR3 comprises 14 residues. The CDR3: CAISENTFYNGQFF. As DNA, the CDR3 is TGTGCCATCAGTGAGAACACCTTCTACAATGGGCAGTTCTTC.

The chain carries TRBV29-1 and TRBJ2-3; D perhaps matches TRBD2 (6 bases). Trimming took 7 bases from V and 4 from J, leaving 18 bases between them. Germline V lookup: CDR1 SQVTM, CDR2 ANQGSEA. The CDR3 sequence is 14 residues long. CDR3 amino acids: CSASREFSADTQYF. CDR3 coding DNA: TGCAGCGCATCCCGGGAGTTTAGCGCAGATACGCAGTATTTT.

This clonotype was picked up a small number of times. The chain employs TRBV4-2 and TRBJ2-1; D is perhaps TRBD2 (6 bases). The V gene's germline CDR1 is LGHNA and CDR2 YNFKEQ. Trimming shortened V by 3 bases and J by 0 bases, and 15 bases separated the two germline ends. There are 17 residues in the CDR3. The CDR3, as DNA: TGTGCCAGCAGCCATCCAAGTGGGGGGAGCTCCTACAATGAGCAGTTCTTC. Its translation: CASSHPSGGSSYNEQFF.

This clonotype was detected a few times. The CDR3: CASSPSNTQYF. DNA of the CDR3: TGTGCCAGCAGCCCATCAAATACGCAGTATTTT. The chain links TRBV28 to TRBJ2-3, with D unclear. The germline V gene encodes CDR1 MDHEN and CDR2 SYDVKM. Trimming took off 6 bases at V and 7 bases at J, with 8 bases between the two ends. There are 11 residues in the CDR3. Combining the CDR3 with reference TRBV28 and TRBJ2-3 gives the whole variable domain DVKVTQSSRYLVKRTGEKVFLECVQDMDHENMFWYRQDPGLGLRLIYFSYDVKMKEKGDIPEGYSVSREKKERFSLILESASTNQTSMYLCASSPSNTQYFGPGTRLTVL.

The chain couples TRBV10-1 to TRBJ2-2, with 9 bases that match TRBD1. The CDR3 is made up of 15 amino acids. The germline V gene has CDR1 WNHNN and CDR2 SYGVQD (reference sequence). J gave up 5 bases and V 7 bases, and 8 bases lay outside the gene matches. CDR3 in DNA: TGCGCCAGCAATGGGGGACAGGGAACGACCGGGGAGCTGTTTTTT. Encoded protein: CASNGGQGTTGELFF.

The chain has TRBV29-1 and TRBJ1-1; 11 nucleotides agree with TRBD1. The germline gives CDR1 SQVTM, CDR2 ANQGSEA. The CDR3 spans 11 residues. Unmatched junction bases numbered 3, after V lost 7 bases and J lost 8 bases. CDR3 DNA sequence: TGCAGCGCGGACAGGGGGCCGGAAGCTTTCTTT. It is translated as CSADRGPEAFF.

In DNA form, the CDR3 reads TGCAGTGCTGGAAATAGCGGGAGGCCCACAGATACGCAGTATTTT. Its translation: CSAGNSGRPTDTQYF. The chain has TRBV20-1 and TRBJ2-3, with 10 bases fitting TRBD2. The V gene's germline CDR1 is DFQATT and CDR2 SNEGSKA (reference sequence). V lost 5 bases, J lost 2 bases, and 7 bases stayed unmatched. This CDR3 comprises 15 residues.

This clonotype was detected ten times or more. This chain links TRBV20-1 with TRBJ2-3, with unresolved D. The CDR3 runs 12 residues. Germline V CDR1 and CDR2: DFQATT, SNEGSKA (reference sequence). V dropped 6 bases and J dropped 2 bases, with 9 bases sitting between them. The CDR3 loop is CSAYGPTDTQYF. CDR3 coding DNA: TGCAGTGCATACGGCCCCACAGATACGCAGTATTTT.

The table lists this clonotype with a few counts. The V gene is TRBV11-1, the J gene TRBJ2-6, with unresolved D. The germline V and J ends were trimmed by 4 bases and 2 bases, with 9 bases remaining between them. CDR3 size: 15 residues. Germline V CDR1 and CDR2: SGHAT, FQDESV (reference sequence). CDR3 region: CASSSTTPGANVLTF. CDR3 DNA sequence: TGTGCCAGCAGCTCTACAACGCCTGGGGCCAACGTCCTGACTTTC.

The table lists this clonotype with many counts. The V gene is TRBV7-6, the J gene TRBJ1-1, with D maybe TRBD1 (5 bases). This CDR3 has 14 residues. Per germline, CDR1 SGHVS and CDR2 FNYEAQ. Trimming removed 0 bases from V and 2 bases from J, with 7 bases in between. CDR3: CASSLAGENTEAFF. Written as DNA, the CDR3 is TGTGCCAGCAGCTTAGCAGGGGAAAACACTGAAGCTTTCTTT. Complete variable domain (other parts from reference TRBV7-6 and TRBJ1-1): GAGVSQSPRYKVTKRGQDVALRCDPISGHVSLYWYRQALGQGPEFLTYFNYEAQQDKSGLPNDRFSAERPEGSISTLTIQRTEQRDSAMYRCASSLAGENTEAFFGQGTRLTVV.

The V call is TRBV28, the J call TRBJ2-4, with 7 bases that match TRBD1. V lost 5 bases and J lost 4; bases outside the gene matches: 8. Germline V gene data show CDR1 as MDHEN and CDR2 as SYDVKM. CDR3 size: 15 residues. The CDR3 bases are TGTGCCAGCAGTCGACTCGGGACAGAAAAAAACATTCAGTACTTC. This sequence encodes CASSRLGTEKNIQYF. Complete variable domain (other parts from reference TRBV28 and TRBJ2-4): DVKVTQSSRYLVKRTGEKVFLECVQDMDHENMFWYRQDPGLGLRLIYFSYDVKMKEKGDIPEGYSVSREKKERFSLILESASTNQTSMYLCASSRLGTEKNIQYFGAGTRLSVL.

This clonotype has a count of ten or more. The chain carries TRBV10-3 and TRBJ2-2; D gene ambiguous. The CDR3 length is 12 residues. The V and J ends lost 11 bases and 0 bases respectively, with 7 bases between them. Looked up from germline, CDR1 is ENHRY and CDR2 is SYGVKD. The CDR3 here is CASHTNTGELFF. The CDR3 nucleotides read TGTGCCTCTCACACGAACACCGGGGAGCTGTTTTTT.

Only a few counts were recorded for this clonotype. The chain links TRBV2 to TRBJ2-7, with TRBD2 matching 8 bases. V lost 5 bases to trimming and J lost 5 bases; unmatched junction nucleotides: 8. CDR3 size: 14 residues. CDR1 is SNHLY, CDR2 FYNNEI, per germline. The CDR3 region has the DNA TGTGCCAGCAGTTTCTATAGCGGGATGGACGAGCAGTACTTC. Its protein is CASSFYSGMDEQYF.

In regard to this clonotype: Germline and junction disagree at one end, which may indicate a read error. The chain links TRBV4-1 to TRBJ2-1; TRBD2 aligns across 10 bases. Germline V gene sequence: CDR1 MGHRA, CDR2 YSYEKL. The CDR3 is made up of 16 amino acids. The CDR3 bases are TGTGCCAGCAGCCAGGGACTAGCGCTTAACTACAATGAGCAGTTCTTC. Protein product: CASSQGLALNYNEQFF.